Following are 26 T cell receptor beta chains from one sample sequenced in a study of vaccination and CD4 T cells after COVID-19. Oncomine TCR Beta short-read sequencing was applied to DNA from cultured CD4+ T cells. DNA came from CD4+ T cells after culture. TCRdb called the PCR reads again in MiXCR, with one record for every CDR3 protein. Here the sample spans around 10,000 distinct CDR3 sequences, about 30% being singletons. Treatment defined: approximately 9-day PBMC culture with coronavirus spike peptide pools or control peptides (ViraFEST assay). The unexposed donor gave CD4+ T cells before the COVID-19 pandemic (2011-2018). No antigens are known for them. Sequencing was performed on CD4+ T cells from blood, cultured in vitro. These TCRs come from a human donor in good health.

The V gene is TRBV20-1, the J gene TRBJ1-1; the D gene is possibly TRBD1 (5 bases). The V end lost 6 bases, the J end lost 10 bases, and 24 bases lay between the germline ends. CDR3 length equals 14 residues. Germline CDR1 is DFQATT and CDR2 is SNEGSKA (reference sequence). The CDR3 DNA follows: TGCAGTGCGTCCCGGCGGGGCCAATCGCGGGTAGCTTTCTTT. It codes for CSASRRGQSRVAFF.

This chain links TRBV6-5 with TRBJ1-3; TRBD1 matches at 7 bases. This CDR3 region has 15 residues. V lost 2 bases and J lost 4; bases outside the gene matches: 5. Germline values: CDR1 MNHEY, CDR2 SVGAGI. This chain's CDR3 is CASSYATGSGNTIYF. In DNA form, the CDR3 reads TGTGCCAGCAGTTACGCGACAGGGTCGGGAAACACCATATATTTT.

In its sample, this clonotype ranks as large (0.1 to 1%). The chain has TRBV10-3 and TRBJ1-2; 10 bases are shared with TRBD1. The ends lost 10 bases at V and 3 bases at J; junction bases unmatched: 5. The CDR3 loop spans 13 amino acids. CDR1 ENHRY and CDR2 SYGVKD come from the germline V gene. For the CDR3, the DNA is TGTGCCACTACGACAGGGGGCGACTATGGCTACACCTTC. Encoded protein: CATTTGGDYGYTF.

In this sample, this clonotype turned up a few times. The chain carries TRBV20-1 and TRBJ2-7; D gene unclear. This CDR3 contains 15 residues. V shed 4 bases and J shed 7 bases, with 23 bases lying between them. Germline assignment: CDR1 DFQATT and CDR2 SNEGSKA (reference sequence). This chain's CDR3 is CSANWQATLMGEQYF. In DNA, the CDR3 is TGCAGTGCTAATTGGCAGGCGACGCTAATGGGGGAGCAGTACTTC.

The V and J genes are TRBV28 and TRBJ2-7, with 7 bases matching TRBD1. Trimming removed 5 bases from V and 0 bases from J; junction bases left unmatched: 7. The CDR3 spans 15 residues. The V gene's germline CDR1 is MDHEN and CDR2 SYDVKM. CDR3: CASSTQGTSSYEQYF. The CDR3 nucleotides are TGTGCCAGCAGTACACAGGGGACAAGCTCCTACGAGCAGTACTTC.

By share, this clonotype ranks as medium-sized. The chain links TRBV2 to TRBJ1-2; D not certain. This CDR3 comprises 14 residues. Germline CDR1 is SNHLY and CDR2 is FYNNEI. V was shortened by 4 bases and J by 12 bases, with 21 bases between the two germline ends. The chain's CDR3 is CASSAIRDAARHTF. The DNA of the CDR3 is TGTGCCAGCAGTGCCATCCGGGATGCCGCCCGTCACACCTTC.

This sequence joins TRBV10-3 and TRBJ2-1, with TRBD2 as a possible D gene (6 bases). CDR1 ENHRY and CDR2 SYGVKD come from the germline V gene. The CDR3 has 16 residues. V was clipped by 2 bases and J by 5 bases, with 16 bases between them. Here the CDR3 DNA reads TGTGCCATCAGTGAGGCGGGACTCCGACTCGACAATGAGCAGTTCTTC. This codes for CAISEAGLRLDNEQFF.

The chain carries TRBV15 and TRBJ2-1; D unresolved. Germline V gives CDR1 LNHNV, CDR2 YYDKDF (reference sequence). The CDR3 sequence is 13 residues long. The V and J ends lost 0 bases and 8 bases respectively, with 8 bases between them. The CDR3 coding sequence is TGTGCCACCAGCAGAGATCTAAGCCATGAGCAGTTCTTC. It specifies CATSRDLSHEQFF. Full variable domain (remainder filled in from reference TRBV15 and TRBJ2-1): DAMVIQNPRYQVTQFGKPVTLSCSQTLNHNVMYWYQQKSSQAPKLLFHYYDKDFNNEADTPDNFQSRRPNTSFCFLDIRSPGLGDTAMYLCATSRDLSHEQFFGPGTRLTVL.

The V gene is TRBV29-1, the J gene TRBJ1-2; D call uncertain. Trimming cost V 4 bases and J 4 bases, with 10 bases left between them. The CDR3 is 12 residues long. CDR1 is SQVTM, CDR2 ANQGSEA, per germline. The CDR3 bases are TGCAGCGTTGTCCGCGCCCCCTATGGCTACACCTTC. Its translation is CSVVRAPYGYTF.

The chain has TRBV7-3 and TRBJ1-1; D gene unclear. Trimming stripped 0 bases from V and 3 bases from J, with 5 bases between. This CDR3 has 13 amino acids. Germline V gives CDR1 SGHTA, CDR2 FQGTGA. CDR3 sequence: CASSLTGDTEAFF. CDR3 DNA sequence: TGTGCCAGCAGCTTAACCGGGGACACTGAAGCTTTCTTT.

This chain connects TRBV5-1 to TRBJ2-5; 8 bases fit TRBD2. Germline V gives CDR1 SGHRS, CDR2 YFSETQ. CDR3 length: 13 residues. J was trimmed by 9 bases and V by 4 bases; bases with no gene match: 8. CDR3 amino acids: CASSPLAEGAQYF. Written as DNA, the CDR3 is TGCGCCAGCAGCCCACTAGCGGAGGGGGCCCAGTACTTC.

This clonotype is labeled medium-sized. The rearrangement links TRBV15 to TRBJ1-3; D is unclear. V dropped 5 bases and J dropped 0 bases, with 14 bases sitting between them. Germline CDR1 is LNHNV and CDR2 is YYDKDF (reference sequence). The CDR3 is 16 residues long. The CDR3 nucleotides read TGTGCCACCAGCGGCCTATGGGGAGCCTCTGGAAACACCATATATTTT. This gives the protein CATSGLWGASGNTIYF.

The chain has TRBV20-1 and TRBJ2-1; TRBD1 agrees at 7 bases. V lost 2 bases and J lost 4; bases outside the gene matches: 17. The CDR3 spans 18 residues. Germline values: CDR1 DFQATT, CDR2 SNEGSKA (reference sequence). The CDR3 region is CSARKVLGPTGLYNEQFF. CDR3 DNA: TGCAGTGCTAGAAAGGTGCTCGGGCCGACAGGGCTTTACAATGAGCAGTTCTTC.

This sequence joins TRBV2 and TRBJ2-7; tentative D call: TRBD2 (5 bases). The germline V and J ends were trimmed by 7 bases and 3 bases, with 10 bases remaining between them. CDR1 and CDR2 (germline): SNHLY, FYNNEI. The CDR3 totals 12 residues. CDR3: CASIRRNYEQYF. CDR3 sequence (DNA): TGTGCCAGCATCAGGAGGAACTACGAGCAGTACTTC.

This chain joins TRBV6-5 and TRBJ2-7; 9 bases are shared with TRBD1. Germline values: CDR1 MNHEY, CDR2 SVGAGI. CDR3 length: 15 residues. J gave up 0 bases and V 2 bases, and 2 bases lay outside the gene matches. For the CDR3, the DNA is TGTGCCAGCAGTTACGACAGGGGGAGCTCCTACGAGCAGTACTTC. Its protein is CASSYDRGSSYEQYF.

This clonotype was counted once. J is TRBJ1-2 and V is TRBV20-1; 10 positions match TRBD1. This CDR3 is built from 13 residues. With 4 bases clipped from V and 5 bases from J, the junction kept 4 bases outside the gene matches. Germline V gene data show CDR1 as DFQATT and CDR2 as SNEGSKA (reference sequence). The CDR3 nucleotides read TGCAGTGCTACGCTGGACAGGGGGTATGGCTACACCTTC. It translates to CSATLDRGYGYTF.

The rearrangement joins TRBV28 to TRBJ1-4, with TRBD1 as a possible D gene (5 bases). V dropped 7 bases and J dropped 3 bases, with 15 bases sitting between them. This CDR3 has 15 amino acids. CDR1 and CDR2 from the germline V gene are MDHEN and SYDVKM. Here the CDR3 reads CASTRRDLANEKLFF. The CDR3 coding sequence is TGTGCCAGCACCCGAAGGGACCTGGCTAATGAAAAACTGTTTTTT.

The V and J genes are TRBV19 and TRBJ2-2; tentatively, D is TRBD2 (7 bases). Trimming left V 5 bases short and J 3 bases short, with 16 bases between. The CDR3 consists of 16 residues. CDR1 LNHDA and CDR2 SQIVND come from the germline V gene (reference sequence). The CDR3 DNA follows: TGTGCCAGTAGTCCCCACGGGGGGCAAGACACCGGGGAGCTGTTTTTT. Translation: CASSPHGGQDTGELFF.

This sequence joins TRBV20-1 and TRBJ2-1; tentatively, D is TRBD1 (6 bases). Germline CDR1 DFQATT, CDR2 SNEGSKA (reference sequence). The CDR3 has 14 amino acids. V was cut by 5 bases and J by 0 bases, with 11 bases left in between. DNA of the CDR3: TGCAGTGCTCAAGGGGGAAGCTCCTACAATGAGCAGTTCTTC. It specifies CSAQGGSSYNEQFF.

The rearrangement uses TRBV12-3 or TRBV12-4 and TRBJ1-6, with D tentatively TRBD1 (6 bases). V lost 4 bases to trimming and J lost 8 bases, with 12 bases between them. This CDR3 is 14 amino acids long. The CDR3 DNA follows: TGTGCCAGCAGTTCAGGGGTTAGAGATTCACCCCTCCACTTT. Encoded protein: CASSSGVRDSPLHF.

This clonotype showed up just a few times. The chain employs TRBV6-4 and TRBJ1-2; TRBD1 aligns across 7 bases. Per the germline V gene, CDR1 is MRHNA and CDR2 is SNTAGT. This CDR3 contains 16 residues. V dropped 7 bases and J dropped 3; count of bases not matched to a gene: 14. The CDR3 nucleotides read TGTGCCAGCAAGACCACAGGGGTGAGACCATACTATGGCTACACCTTC. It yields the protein CASKTTGVRPYYGYTF.

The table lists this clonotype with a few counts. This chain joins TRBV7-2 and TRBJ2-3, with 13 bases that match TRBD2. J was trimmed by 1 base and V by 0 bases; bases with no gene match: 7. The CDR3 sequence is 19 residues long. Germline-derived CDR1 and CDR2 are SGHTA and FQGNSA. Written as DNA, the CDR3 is TGTGCCAGCAGCTTAGCAGGGACTAGCGGGAAGCTCGGCACAGATACGCAGTATTTT. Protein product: CASSLAGTSGKLGTDTQYF.

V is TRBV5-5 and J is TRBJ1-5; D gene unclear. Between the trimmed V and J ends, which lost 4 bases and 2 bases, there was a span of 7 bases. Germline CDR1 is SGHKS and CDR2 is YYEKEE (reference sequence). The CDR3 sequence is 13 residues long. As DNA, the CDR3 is TGTGCCAGCAGCATTTCGTGCAATCAGCCCCAGCATTTT. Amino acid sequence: CASSISCNQPQHF.

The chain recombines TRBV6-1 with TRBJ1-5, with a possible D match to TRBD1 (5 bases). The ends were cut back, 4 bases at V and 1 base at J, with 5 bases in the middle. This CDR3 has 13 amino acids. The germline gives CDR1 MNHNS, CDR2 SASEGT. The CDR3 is CASSAGSNQPQHF. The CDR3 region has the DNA TGTGCCAGCAGTGCAGGGAGCAATCAGCCCCAGCATTTT.

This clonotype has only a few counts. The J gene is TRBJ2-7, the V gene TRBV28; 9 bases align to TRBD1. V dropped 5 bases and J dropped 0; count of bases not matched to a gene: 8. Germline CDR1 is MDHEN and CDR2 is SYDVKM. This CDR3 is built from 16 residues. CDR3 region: CASSPLRTGASYEQYF. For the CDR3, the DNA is TGTGCCAGCAGTCCCCTAAGGACAGGGGCCTCCTACGAGCAGTACTTC.

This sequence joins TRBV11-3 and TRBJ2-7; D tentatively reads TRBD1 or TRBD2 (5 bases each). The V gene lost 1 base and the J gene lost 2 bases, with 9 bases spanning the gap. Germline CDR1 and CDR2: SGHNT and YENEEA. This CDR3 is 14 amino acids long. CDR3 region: CASSLGGFPYEQYF. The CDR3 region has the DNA TGTGCCAGCAGCTTAGGGGGGTTCCCCTACGAGCAGTACTTC.